This is a list of T cell receptor beta chains from one sample in a study of cytomegalovirus exposure and HLA in healthy donors. Only in-frame clones appear in the TCRdb table, and some are missing; sequencing was by immunoSEQ multiplex PCR. The sample records more than 100,000 clones, 60% to 80% being singletons. Sequenced: PBMCs. These receptors all come from a male donor in good health and CMV-seronegative. Each CDR3 is given with its conserved first and last residue. The D gene is left open where the match is weak. Only part of the rows carry a size: once, few, many, or a class if the clone is expanded.

-,-,17,TRBJ2-5,TRBV11-2,CASSYDPSGGSAGTQYF,TGTGCCAGCAGCTACGATCCCTCTGGTGGTTCCGCCGGGACCCAGTACTTC
-,-,15,TRBJ1-1,TRBV4-3,CASSHLQGVDTEAFF,TGCGCCAGCAGCCATTTACAGGGTGTTGACACTGAAGCTTTCTTT
-,-,14,TRBJ2-2,TRBV5-1,CASMIQSNTGELFF,TGCGCCAGCATGATACAGTCGAACACCGGGGAGCTGTTTTTT
-,-,12,TRBJ1-1,TRBV5-1,CASSLGEKEAFF,TGCGCCAGCAGCTTGGGGGAGAAAGAAGCTTTCTTT
once,TRBD1,13,TRBJ2-1,TRBV7-8,CASGGQGANEQFF,TGTGCCAGCGGGGGACAGGGGGCTAATGAGCAGTTCTTC
-,TRBD1,16,TRBJ2-7,TRBV19,CASSIRMGQDNYEQYF,TGTGCCAGTAGTATACGGATGGGACAGGATAACTACGAGCAGTACTTC
once,-,13,TRBJ2-1,TRBV7-6,CASSLGRSNEQFF,TGTGCCAGCAGCTTGGGCCGCAGCAATGAGCAGTTCTTC
-,TRBD1,14,TRBJ1-1,TRBV30,CAWRGQGAITEAFF,TGTGCCTGGAGAGGACAGGGGGCGATCACTGAAGCTTTCTTT
-,TRBD1,15,TRBJ2-7,TRBV6-1,CASSEGGGLTYEQYF,TGTGCCAGCAGTGAAGGAGGGGGCTTAACCTACGAGCAGTACTTC
-,TRBD1,16,TRBJ1-2,TRBV4-3,CASSQGPGQGSYGYTF,TGCGCCAGCAGCCAAGGGCCGGGACAGGGAAGCTATGGCTACACCTTC
-,TRBD2,15,TRBJ2-7,TRBV7-9,CASSLGLAGDDEQYF,TGTGCCAGCAGCTTAGGACTAGCGGGGGACGACGAGCAGTACTTC
-,TRBD1,15,TRBJ2-1,TRBV27,CASSLGQGAGNEQFF,TGTGCCAGCAGTTTGGGACAGGGCGCAGGCAATGAGCAGTTCTTC
-,-,14,TRBJ1-1,TRBV19,CASSIPGPNTEAFF,TGTGCCAGTAGTATCCCGGGTCCGAACACTGAAGCTTTCTTT
-,-,14,TRBJ2-5,TRBV6-4,CASSERGPRETQYF,TGTGCCAGCAGTGAGCGGGGGCCCCGCGAGACCCAGTACTTC
-,-,16,TRBJ1-4,TRBV19,CASKKGVTAINEKLFF,TGTGCCAGTAAGAAAGGGGTGACAGCGATTAATGAAAAACTGTTTTTT
-,TRBD1,13,TRBJ2-3,TRBV7-2,CASSDRGTDTQYF,TGTGCCAGCTCGGACAGGGGCACAGATACGCAGTATTTT
-,TRBD2,14,TRBJ2-7,TRBV9,CASSVKAGPYEQYF,TGTGCCAGCAGCGTAAAAGCGGGGCCCTACGAGCAGTACTTC
-,-,14,TRBJ1-5,TRBV27,CASSLGTGRNPQHF,TGTGCCAGCAGTTTAGGAACAGGGAGAAATCCCCAGCATTTT
few,TRBD1,15,TRBJ1-5,TRBV4-3,CASSQGTGFGQPQHF,TGCGCCAGCAGCCAAGGGACAGGGTTCGGGCAGCCCCAGCATTTT
-,TRBD1,16,TRBJ1-3,TRBV27,CASSFSPGQAGNTIYF,TGTGCCAGCAGTTTTTCCCCCGGACAGGCCGGAAACACCATATATTTT
once,TRBD1,14,TRBJ2-7,TRBV27,CASSLGQGYYEQYF,TGTGCCAGCAGTTTAGGACAGGGCTACTACGAGCAGTACTTC
-,TRBD1,13,TRBJ2-3,TRBV19,CATTDRYTDTQYF,TGTGCCACCACGGACAGGTACACAGATACGCAGTATTTT
-,TRBD2,15,TRBJ2-7,TRBV7-3,CASSLGGGLSYEQYF,TGTGCCAGCAGCTTGGGCGGGGGTTTATCCTACGAGCAGTACTTC
-,TRBD1,14,TRBJ2-1,TRBV6-5,CASSYRTGENEQFF,TGTGCCAGCAGTTACAGGACAGGGGAGAATGAGCAGTTCTTC
-,-,13,TRBJ2-7,TRBV19,CASSTGQGYEQYF,TGTGCCAGTAGTACTGGACAAGGCTACGAGCAGTACTTC
-,-,15,TRBJ1-2,TRBV6-5,CASSSRLQLAGGYTF,TGTGCCAGCAGTTCCCGCCTCCAACTGGCGGGGGGCTACACCTTC
-,-,14,TRBJ2-5,TRBV9,CASSVFDGSETQYF,TGTGCCAGCAGCGTATTCGACGGGAGCGAGACCCAGTACTTC
-,TRBD2,15,TRBJ2-5,TRBV10-3,CAIAGTSGGEETQYF,TGTGCCATCGCTGGGACTAGCGGGGGGGAAGAGACCCAGTACTTC
-,-,14,TRBJ2-7,TRBV6-5,CASSYSIQNYEQYF,TGTGCCAGCAGTTACTCAATACAGAACTACGAGCAGTACTTC
-,-,15,TRBJ2-7,TRBV15,CATSRAGASVYEQYF,TGTGCCACCAGCAGAGCCGGAGCCAGCGTCTACGAGCAGTACTTC
-,TRBD2,17,TRBJ2-5,TRBV27,CASSLFPIAGGQETQYF,TGTGCCAGCAGTTTATTCCCAATAGCGGGGGGGCAGGAGACCCAGTACTTC
-,-,13,TRBJ1-3,TRBV7-2,CASSLSSGNTIYF,TGTGCCAGCAGCCTCAGCTCTGGAAACACCATATATTTT
-,-,15,TRBJ1-4,TRBV29-1,CSVARGHGENEKLFF,TGCAGCGTTGCTAGAGGCCACGGGGAAAATGAAAAACTGTTTTTT
-,-,16,TRBJ1-1,TRBV21-1,CASSSRTGAANTEAFF,TGTGCCAGCAGCTCCCGGACAGGGGCGGCGAACACTGAAGCTTTCTTT
few,TRBD1,14,TRBJ2-2,TRBV5-6,CASSLGGGAGELFF,TGTGCCAGCAGCTTGGGAGGGGGCGCCGGGGAGCTGTTTTTT
-,TRBD2,15,TRBJ2-1,TRBV4-1,CASSQGRGGFDEQFF,TGCGCCAGCAGCCAAGGGCGGGGGGGTTTCGATGAGCAGTTCTTC
-,TRBD1,15,TRBJ2-2,TRBV9,CASSVGTGATGELFF,TGTGCCAGCAGCGTGGGGACAGGGGCCACCGGGGAGCTGTTTTTT
-,TRBD1,15,TRBJ2-7,TRBV19,CASSVAGQGHYEQYF,TGTGCCAGTAGCGTCGCGGGACAGGGGCACTACGAGCAGTACTTC
-,TRBD1,13,TRBJ2-1,TRBV4-3,CASSQYRGNEQFF,TGCGCCAGCAGCCAATACAGGGGAAATGAGCAGTTCTTC
-,TRBD1,17,TRBJ2-1,TRBV7-2,CASSLVAGTGAGNEQFF,TGTGCCAGCAGCTTAGTGGCTGGGACAGGGGCTGGGAATGAGCAGTTCTTC
few,-,14,TRBJ1-1,TRBV19,CASSIGQPNTEAFF,TGTGCCAGTAGTATAGGACAGCCGAACACTGAAGCTTTCTTT
-,TRBD2,16,TRBJ2-7,TRBV5-1,CTSSLGGGTTSYEQYF,TGCACCAGCAGCTTGGGCGGGGGGACCACCTCCTACGAGCAGTACTTC